This record covers a single T cell receptor beta chain. The data stem from a study of CD8 T cells in Susac syndrome. Reverse transcription used about 0.45 to 1 ug RNA and random hexamers. Amplification of TCR beta CDR3 by immunoSEQ multiplex PCR spanned 54 Vbeta and 13 Jbeta. Each CDR3 protein is one row after TCRdb ran MiXCR on the immunoSEQ multiplex PCR reads. Of some 300,000 distinct CDR3 sequences detected, roughly 85% appear once; the ten largest clones hold 0.21%. Germline CDR1 SGHDT, CDR2 YYEEEE. The CDR3 contains 14 residues. V was shortened by 5 bases and J by 0 bases, with 12 bases between the two germline ends. High-throughput TCR beta sequencing covered peripheral CD8+ and CD4+ T cells.

This chain joins TRBV5-6 and TRBJ2-7; the D gene is possibly TRBD2 (6 bases). The TCR sequence derives from a human donor with multiple sclerosis. Sequencing used CD8+ T cells from PBMCs. The CDR3, as DNA: TGTGCCAGCAGTCTTCCTAGCGTCTCCTACGAGCAGTACTTC. Translation gives CASSLPSVSYEQYF.